This T cell receptor beta chain derives from a study of T cells in Graves' hyperthyroidism and ophthalmopathy. Study-wide findings and caveats: Most thyroid clonotypes with frequency above 0.001 were detected in blood.

Comment on this clonotype: Antigen: not known.

TCR beta CDR3 regions were amplified from RNA. Carried out on the TCR CDR3, a first-round RT-PCR used the HTBI primer set. TCRdb used MiXCR to reprocess the multiplex PCR reads, holding one entry per CDR3 protein. The table shows 550,000 to 600,000 distinct CDR3 sequences, with around 42% occurring only once. The clonotype comes from an adult woman with Graves' disease, either hyperthyroidism or ophthalmopathy (not recorded which). The sequenced material came from peripheral blood or thyroid tissue (not recorded which).

CDR3: CASSPPWVAETQYF. The CDR3 region has the DNA TGTGCCAGCTCACCACCGTGGGTAGCGGAGACCCAGTACTTC. The chain combines TRBV18 with TRBJ2-5; D might be TRBD2 (5 bases). This CDR3 spans 14 amino acids. The germline V and J ends were trimmed by 0 bases and 5 bases, with 10 bases remaining between them. CDR1 and CDR2 (germline): KGHSH, LQKENI.